This T cell receptor (beta chain) was documented in a study of T cell clonality in common variable immunodeficiency. This clone has only a few counts. Antigen unknown. The CDR3 goes on 3 residues after the read ends, and that part is filled in from the germline J gene. Findings and limits, study-wide: CVID subjects showed higher TCRbeta clonality than healthy controls.

Some clones are missing from TCRdb's copy, which holds only in-frame ones; the method was immunoSEQ multiplex PCR. The sample presents around 45,000 clones, none singletons. Germline V gene sequence: CDR1 SQVTM, CDR2 ANQGSEA. Germline trimming cut 7 bases from V and 8 bases from J; bases unmatched to any gene: 8. CDR3 length: 13 residues. The chain is built from TRBV29-1 and TRBJ1-6; the match to TRBD1 covers 7 bases. This TCR was recovered from a person aged 18-70 years in good health. The specimen was peripheral blood mononuclear cells. Partial CDR3 DNA: TGCAGCGCAAGACAGGGTAGGGATTCACCC. Translating it yields CSARQGRDSP. The full CDR3 is CSARQGRDSPLHF. Full variable domain (missing parts from reference TRBV29-1 and TRBJ1-6): SAVISQKPSRDICQRGTSLTIQCQVDSQVTMMFWYRQQPGQSLTLIATANQGSEATYESGFVIDKFPISRPNLTFSTLTVSNMSPEDSSIYLCSARQGRDSPLHFGNGTRLTVT.